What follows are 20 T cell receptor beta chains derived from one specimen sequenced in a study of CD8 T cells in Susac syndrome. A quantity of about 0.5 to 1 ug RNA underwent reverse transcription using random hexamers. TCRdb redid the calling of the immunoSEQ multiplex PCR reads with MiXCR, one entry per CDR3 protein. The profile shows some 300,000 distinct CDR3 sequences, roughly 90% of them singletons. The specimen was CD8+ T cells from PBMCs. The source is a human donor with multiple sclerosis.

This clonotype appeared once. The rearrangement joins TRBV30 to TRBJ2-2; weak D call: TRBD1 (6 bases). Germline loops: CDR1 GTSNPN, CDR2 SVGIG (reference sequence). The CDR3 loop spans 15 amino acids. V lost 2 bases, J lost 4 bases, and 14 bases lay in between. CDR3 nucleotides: TGTGCCTGGAGTCTCTTGGGGACAATCACCGGGGAGCTGTTTTTT. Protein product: CAWSLLGTITGELFF.

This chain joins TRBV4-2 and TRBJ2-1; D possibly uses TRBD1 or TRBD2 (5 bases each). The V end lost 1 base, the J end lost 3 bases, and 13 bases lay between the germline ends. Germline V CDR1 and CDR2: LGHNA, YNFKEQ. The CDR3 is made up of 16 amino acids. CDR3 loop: CASSQGTGTHYNEQFF. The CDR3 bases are TGTGCCAGCAGCCAAGGGACCGGGACCCACTACAATGAGCAGTTCTTC.

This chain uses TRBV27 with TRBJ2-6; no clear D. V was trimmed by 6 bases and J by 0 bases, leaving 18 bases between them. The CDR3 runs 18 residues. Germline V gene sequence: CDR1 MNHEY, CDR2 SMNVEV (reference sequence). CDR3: CASRTLRAYYSGANVLTF. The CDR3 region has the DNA TGTGCCAGCAGGACCCTCCGGGCATATTACTCTGGGGCCAACGTCCTGACTTTC.

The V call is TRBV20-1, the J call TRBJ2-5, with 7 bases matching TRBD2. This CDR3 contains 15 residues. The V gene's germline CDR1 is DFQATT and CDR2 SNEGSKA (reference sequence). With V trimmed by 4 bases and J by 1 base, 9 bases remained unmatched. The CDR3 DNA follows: TGCAGTGCTACGACTAGCAGGGTCGTCCAAGAGACCCAGTACTTC. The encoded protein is CSATTSRVVQETQYF.

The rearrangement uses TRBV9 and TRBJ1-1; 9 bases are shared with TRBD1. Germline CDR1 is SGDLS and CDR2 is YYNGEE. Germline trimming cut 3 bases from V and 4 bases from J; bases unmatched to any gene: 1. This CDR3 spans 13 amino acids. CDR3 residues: CASSGTGVTEAFF. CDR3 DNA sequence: TGTGCCAGCAGCGGGACAGGGGTCACTGAAGCTTTCTTT.

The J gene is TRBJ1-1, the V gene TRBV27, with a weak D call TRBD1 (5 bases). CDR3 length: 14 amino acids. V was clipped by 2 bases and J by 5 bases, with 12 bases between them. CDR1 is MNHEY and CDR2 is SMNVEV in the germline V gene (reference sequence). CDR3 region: CASSLGGPVTEAFF. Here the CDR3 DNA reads TGTGCCAGCAGTTTAGGGGGACCTGTGACTGAAGCTTTCTTT.

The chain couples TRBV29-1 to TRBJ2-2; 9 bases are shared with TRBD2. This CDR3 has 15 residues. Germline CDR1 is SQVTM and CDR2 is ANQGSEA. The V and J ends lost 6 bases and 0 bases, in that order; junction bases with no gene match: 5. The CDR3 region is CSVDLAGSNTGELFF. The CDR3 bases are TGCAGCGTGGACCTAGCGGGATCGAACACCGGGGAGCTGTTTTTT.

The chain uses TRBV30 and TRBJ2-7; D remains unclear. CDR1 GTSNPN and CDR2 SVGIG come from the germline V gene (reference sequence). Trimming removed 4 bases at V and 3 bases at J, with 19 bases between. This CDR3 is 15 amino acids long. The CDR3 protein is CAWNSPPYLVYEQYF. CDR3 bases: TGTGCCTGGAACTCCCCCCCCTACCTTGTCTACGAGCAGTACTTC.

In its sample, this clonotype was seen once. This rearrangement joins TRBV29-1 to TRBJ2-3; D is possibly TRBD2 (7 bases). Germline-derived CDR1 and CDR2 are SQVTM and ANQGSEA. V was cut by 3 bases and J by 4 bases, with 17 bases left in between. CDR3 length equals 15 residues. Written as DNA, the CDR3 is TGCAGCGTTGAGACGGAGGGGGGGCGGGCAGATACGCAGTATTTT. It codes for CSVETEGGRADTQYF.

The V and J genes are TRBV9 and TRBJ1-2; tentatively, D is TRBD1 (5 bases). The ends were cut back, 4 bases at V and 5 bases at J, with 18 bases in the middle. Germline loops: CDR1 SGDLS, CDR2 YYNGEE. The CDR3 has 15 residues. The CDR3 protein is CASSPRQGQVYGYTF. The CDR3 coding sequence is TGTGCCAGCAGCCCCCGGCAGGGCCAGGTATATGGCTACACCTTC. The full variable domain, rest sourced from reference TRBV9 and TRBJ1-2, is DSGVTQTPKHLITATGQRVTLRCSPRSGDLSVYWYQQSLDQGLQFLIQYYNGEERAKGNILERFSAQQFPDLHSELNLSSLELGDSALYFCASSPRQGQVYGYTFGSGTRLTVV.

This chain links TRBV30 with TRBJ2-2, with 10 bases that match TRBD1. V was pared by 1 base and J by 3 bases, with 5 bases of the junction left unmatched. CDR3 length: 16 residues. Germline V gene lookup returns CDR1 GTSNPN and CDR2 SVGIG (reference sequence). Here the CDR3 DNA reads TGTGCCTGGAGTGGGAAGGACAGGGGGGACACCGGGGAGCTGTTTTTT. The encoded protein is CAWSGKDRGDTGELFF. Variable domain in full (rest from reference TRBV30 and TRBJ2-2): SQTIHQWPATLVQPVGSPLSLECTVEGTSNPNLYWYRQAAGRGLQLLFYSVGIGQISSEVPQNLSASRPQDRQFILSSKKLLLSDSGFYLCAWSGKDRGDTGELFFGEGSRLTVL.

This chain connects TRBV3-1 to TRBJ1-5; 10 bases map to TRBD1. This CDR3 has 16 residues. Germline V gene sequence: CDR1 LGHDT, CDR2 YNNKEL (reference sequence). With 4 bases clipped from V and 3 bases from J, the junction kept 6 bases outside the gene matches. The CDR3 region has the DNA TGTGCCAGCAGCCCGGACAGGGGGATCGACAATCAGCCCCAGCATTTT. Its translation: CASSPDRGIDNQPQHF.

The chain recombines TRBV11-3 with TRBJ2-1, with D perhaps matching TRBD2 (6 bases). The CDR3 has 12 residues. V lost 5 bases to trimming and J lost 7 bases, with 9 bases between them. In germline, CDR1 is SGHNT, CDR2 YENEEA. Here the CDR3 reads CASSRERNEQFF. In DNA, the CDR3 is TGTGCCAGCAGCCGGGAGCGAAATGAGCAGTTCTTC.

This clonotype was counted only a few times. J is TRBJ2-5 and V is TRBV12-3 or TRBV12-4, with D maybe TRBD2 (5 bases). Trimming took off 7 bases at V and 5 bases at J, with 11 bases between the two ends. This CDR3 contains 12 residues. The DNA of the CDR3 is TGTGCCAGCACCTGGTCGGGGGAGACCCAGTACTTC. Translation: CASTWSGETQYF.

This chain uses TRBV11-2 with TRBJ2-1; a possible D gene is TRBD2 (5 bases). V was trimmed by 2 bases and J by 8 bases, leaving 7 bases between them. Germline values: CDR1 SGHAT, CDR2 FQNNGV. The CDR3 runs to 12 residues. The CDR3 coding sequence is TGTGCCAGCAGCTTACTAGCCCATGAGCAGTTCTTC. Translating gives CASSLLAHEQFF.

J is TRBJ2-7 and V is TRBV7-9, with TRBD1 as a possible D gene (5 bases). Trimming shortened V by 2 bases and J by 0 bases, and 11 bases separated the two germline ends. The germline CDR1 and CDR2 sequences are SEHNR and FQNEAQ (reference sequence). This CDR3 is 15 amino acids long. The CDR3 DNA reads TGTGCCAGCAGCTTACAGGGCTTTGACTCCTACGAGCAGTACTTC. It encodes CASSLQGFDSYEQYF.

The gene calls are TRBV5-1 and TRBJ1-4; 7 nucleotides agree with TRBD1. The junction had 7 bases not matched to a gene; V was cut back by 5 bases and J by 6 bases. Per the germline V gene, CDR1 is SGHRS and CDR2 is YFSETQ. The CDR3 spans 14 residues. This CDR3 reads CASRLQGLDEKLFF. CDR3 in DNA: TGCGCCAGCAGGTTACAGGGGTTGGATGAAAAACTGTTTTTT.

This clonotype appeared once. In nucleotides, the CDR3 is TGTGCCAGCAGCCAAGATCCCTCGTTCGAGCAGTACTTC. This translates into CASSQDPSFEQYF. V and J are TRBV4-2 and TRBJ2-7; D is ambiguous. The CDR3 contains 13 residues. In germline, CDR1 is LGHNA, CDR2 YNFKEQ. The V end was cut by 0 bases, the J end by 6 bases, with 9 bases between.

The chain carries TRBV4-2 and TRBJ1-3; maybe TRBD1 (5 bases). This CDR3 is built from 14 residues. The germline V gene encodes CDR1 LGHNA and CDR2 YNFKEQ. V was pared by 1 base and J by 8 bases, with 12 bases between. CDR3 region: CASSQAIEGYTIYF. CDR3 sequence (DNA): TGTGCCAGCAGCCAAGCTATTGAGGGGTACACCATATATTTT.

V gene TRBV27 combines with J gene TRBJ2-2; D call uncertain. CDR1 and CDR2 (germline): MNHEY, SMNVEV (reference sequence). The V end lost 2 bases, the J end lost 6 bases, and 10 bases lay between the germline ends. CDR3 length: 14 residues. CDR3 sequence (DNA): TGTGCCAGCAGTTTAACAACGGTGCCCGGGGAGCTGTTTTTT. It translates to CASSLTTVPGELFF.